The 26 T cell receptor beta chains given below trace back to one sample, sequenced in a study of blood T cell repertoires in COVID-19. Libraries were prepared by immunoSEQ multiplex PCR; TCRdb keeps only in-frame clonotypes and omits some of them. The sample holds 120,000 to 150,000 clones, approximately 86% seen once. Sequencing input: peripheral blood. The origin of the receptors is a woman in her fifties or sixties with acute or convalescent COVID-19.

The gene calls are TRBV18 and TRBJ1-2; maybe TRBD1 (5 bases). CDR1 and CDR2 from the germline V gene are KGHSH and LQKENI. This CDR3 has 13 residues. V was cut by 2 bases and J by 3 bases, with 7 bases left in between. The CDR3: CASSPGADYGYTF. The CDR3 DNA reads TGTGCCAGCTCACCAGGGGCGGACTATGGCTACACCTTC. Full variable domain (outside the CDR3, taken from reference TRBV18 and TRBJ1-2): NAGVMQNPRHLVRRRGQEARLRCSPMKGHSHVYWYRQLPEEGLKFMVYLQKENIIDESGMPKERFSAEFPKEGPSILRIQQVVRGDSAAYFCASSPGADYGYTFGSGTRLTVV.

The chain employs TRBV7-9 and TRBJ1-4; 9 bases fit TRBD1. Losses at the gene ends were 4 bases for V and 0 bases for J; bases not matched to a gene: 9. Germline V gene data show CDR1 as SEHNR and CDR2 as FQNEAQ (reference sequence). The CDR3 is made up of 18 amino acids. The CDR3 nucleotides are TGTGCCAGCAGCTCAGACAGGGGGTGGTGGGCAACTAATGAAAAACTGTTTTTT. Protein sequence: CASSSDRGWWATNEKLFF.

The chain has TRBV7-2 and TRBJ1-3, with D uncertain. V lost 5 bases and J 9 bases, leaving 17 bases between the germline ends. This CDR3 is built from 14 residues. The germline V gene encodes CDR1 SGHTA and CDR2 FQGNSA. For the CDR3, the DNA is TGTGCCAGCAGCCCGTTGGCGAGCGCGGGCACCATATATTTT. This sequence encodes CASSPLASAGTIYF. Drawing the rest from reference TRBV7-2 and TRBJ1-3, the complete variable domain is GAGVSQSPSNKVTEKGKDVELRCDPISGHTALYWYRQSLGQGLEFLIYFQGNSAPDKSGLPSDRFSAERTGGSVSTLTIQRTQQEDSAVYLCASSPLASAGTIYFGEGSWLTVV.

In nucleotides, the CDR3 is TGTGCCAGCAGAACAACCGGGACAGGTGGCTACACCTTC. It codes for CASRTTGTGGYTF. The chain employs TRBV5-8 and TRBJ1-2; 8 nucleotides match TRBD1. V was clipped by 5 bases and J by 7 bases; unmatched bases: 7. This CDR3 is 13 amino acids long. Germline CDR1 reads SGHTS; CDR2 reads YDEGEE.

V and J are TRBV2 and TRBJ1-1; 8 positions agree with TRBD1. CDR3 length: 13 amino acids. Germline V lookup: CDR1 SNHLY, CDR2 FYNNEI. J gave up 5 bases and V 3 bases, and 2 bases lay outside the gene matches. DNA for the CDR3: TGTGCCAGCAGTGACAGGGGGCGGACTGAAGCTTTCTTT. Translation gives CASSDRGRTEAFF. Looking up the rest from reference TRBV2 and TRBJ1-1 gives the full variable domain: EPEVTQTPSHQVTQMGQEVILRCVPISNHLYFYWYRQILGQKVEFLVSFYNNEISEKSEIFDDQFSVERPDGSNFTLKIRSTKLEDSAMYFCASSDRGRTEAFFGQGTRLTVV.

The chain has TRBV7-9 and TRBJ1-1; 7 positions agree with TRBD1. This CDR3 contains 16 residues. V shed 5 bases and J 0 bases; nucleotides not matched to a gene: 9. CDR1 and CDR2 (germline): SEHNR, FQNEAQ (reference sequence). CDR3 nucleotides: TGTGCCAGCAGCCGCTATTCGGGACAGATGAACACTGAAGCTTTCTTT. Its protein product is CASSRYSGQMNTEAFF.

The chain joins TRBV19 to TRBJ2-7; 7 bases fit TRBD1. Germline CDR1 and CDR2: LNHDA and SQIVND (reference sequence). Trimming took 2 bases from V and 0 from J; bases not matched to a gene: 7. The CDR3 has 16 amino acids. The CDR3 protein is CASSITGQVNSYEQYF. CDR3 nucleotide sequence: TGTGCCAGTAGTATAACCGGACAGGTGAACTCCTACGAGCAGTACTTC. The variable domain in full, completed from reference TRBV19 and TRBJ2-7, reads DGGITQSPKYLFRKEGQNVTLSCEQNLNHDAMYWYRQDPGQGLRLIYYSQIVNDFQKGDIAEGYSVSREKKESFPLTVTSAQKNPTAFYLCASSITGQVNSYEQYFGPGTRLTVT.

The CDR3 reads CAWSARVNYTF. The CDR3 coding sequence is TGTGCCTGGAGTGCCCGGGTAAACTACACCTTC. The genes are TRBV30 and TRBJ1-2; no definite D call. The CDR3 consists of 11 residues. The germline V and J ends were trimmed by 1 base and 10 bases, with 10 bases remaining between them. CDR1 GTSNPN and CDR2 SVGIG come from the germline V gene (reference sequence).

The CDR3 spells CATSRVNLGQGVEQYF. As DNA, the CDR3 is TGTGCCACCAGCAGAGTTAACCTGGGACAGGGGGTCGAGCAGTACTTC. The J gene is TRBJ2-7, the V gene TRBV15, with 11 bases matching TRBD1. Germline lookup yields CDR1 LNHNV and CDR2 YYDKDF (reference sequence). The CDR3 is made up of 16 amino acids. The V gene end was trimmed by 1 base and the J gene end by 6 bases; junction bases not matched to a gene: 8.

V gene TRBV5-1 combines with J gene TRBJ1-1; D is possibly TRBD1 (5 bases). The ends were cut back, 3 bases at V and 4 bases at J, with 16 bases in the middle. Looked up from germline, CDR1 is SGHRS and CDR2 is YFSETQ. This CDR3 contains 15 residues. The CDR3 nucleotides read TGCGCCAGCAGCTCGACCCAGGGTGGGTTCACTGAAGCTTTCTTT. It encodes CASSSTQGGFTEAFF.

The CDR3 DNA is TGTGCCAGTCGGACAGGAGCGAGCCTTTATCAGCCCCAGCATTTT. Translated, it gives CASRTGASLYQPQHF. V usage is TRBV19 and J usage is TRBJ1-5; 7 nucleotides match TRBD1. The ends lost 8 bases at V and 5 bases at J; junction bases unmatched: 12. The germline gives CDR1 LNHDA, CDR2 SQIVND (reference sequence). The length of the CDR3 is 15 residues.

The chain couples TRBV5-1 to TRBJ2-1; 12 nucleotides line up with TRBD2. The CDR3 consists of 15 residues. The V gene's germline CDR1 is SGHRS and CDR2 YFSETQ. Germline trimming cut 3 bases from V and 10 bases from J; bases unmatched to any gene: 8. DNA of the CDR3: TGCGCCAGCAGCTCGCTAGCGGGGGGGCCCACCGAGCAGTTCTTC. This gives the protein CASSSLAGGPTEQFF.

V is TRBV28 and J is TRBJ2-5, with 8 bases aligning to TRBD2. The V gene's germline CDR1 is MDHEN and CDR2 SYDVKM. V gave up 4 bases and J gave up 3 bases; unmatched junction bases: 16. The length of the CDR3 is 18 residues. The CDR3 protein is CASSSPLLLAATKETQYF. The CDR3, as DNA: TGTGCCAGCAGTTCCCCCCTCTTACTAGCGGCTACCAAAGAGACCCAGTACTTC.

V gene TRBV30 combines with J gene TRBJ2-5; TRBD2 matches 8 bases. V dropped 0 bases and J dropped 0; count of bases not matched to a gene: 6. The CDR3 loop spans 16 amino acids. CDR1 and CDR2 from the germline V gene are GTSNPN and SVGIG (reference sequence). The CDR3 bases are TGTGCCTGGAGTGTACAGGCTAGCGGGTACCAAGAGACCCAGTACTTC. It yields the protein CAWSVQASGYQETQYF.

The CDR3, as DNA: TGTGCCAGTAGCCCGAGCCGGGACAGGGACGAGCAGTACTTC. Protein product: CASSPSRDRDEQYF. The chain is built from TRBV19 and TRBJ2-7; 9 nucleotides align to TRBD1. CDR1 and CDR2 from the germline V gene are LNHDA and SQIVND (reference sequence). This CDR3 comprises 14 residues. After removal of 6 bases from V and 5 bases from J, the junction contained 8 bases not matched to a gene.

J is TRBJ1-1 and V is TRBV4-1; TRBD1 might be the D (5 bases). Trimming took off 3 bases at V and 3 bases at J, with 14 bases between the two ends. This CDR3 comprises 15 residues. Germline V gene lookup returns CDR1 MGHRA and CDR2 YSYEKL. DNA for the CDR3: TGCGCCAGCAGCCAGGGTTGGGGGGAGTACACTGAAGCTTTCTTT. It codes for CASSQGWGEYTEAFF.

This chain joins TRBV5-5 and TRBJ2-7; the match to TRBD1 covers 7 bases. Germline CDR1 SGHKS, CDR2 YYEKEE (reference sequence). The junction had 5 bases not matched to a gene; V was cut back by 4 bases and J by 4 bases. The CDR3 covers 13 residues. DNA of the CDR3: TGTGCCAGCAGCGGGAGACAGGGATACGAGCAGTACTTC. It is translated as CASSGRQGYEQYF.

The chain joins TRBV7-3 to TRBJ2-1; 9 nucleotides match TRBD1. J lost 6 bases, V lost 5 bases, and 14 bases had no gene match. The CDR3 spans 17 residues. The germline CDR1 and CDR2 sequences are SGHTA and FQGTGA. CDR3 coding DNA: TGTGCCAGCAGCCCTGTCGGCGGGACAGGGCCAGGCAATGAGCAGTTCTTC. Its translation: CASSPVGGTGPGNEQFF.

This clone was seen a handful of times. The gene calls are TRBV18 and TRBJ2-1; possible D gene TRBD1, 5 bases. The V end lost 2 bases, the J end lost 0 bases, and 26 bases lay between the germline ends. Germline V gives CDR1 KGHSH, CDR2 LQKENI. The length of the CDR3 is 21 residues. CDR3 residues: CASSPMNHRGSQPASYNEQFF. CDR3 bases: TGTGCCAGCTCACCAATGAATCATAGGGGAAGTCAACCGGCCTCCTACAATGAGCAGTTCTTC.

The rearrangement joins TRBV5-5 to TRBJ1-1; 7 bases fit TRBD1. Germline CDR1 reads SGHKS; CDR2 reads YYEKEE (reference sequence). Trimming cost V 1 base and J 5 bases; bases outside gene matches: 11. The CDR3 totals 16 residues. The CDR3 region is CASSLLLGGQRTEAFF. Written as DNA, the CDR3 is TGTGCCAGCAGCTTGTTGCTGGGGGGACAGAGGACTGAAGCTTTCTTT.

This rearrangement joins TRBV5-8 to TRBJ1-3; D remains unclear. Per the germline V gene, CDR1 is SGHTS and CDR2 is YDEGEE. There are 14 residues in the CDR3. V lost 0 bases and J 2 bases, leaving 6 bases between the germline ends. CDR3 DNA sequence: TGTGCCAGCAGCTTGGGAACAACTGGAAACACCATATATTTT. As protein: CASSLGTTGNTIYF.

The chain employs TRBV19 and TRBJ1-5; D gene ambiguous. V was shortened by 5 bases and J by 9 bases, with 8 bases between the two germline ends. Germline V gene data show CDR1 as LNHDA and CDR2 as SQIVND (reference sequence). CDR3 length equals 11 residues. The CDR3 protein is CASSFPGPQHF. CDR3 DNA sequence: TGTGCCAGTAGTTTCCCAGGGCCCCAGCATTTT.

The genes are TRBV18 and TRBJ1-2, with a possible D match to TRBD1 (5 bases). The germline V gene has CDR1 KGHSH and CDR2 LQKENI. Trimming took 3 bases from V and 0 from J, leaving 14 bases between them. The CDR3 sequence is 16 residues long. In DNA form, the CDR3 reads TGTGCCAGCTCACCGGCGGGGGGACTAGCTAACTATGGCTACACCTTC. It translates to CASSPAGGLANYGYTF.

In nucleotides, the CDR3 is TGTGCCAGCTCACCACAGGAGGAGCCCCAGCATTTT. Its translation is CASSPQEEPQHF. The chain uses TRBV18 and TRBJ1-5; D gene ambiguous. There are 12 residues in the CDR3. The germline CDR1 and CDR2 sequences are KGHSH and LQKENI. V lost 1 base to trimming and J lost 8 bases, with 6 bases between them.

The CDR3 DNA reads TGCAGTGCTAGTACACCCAGGGATCAGCCCCAGCATTTT. Its translation is CSASTPRDQPQHF. The rearrangement joins TRBV20-1 to TRBJ1-5; D perhaps matches TRBD1 (5 bases). This CDR3 has 13 residues. Deletions cut 3 bases from V and 5 bases from J, with 11 bases between. From germline, CDR1 is DFQATT and CDR2 SNEGSKA (reference sequence).

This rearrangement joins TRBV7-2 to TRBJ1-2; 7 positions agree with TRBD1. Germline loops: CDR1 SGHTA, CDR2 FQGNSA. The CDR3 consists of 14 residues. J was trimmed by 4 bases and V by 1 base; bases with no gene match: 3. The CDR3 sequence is CASSLGQGGYGYTF. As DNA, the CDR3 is TGTGCCAGCAGCTTAGGACAGGGCGGCTATGGCTACACCTTC.